This TCR beta chain was sequenced in a study of T cells in lung cancer brain metastases. Notes on the study in general: Effects of preoperative corticosteroids on T cell infiltration in brain metastases could not be controlled. Paired lesions shared few clones; most were lesion-specific (mean Morisita about 0.22).

Germline CDR1 is MNHEY and CDR2 is SMNVEV (reference sequence). This CDR3 has 11 residues. TCRdb's table, derived via immunoSEQ multiplex PCR, lists solely in-frame clones and lacks some. The sample has a few thousand clones; 90% to 95% are singletons. As to this clone: Its antigen is not known. An end of the junction differs from the germline gene, which may be a read error.

This TCR was sampled from a woman aged 25-40 years with non-small cell lung cancer. Sequencing input: tumor tissue from the primary lung tumor. J is TRBJ2-5 and V is TRBV27; D is perhaps TRBD2 (6 bases). The CDR3: CASTGGKTQYF. CDR3 bases: TGTGCCAGCACTGGGGGGAAGACTCAGTACTTC.